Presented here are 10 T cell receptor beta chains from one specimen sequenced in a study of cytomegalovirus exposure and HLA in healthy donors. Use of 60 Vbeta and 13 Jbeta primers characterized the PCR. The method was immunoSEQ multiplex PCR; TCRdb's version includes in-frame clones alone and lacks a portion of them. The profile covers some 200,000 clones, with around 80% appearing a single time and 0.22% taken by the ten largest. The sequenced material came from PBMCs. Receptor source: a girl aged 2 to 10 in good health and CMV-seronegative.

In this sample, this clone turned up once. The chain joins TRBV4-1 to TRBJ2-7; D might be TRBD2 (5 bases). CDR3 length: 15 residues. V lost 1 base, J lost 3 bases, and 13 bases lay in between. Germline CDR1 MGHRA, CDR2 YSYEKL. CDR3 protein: CASSQGLRAGYEQYF. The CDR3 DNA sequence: TGCGCCAGCAGCCAAGGGCTACGTGCGGGCTACGAGCAGTACTTC.

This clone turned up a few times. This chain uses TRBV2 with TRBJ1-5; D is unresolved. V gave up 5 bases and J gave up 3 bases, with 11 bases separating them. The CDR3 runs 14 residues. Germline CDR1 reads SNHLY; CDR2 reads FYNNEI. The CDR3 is CASSRDKLNQPQHF. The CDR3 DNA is TGTGCCAGCAGTAGAGACAAACTCAATCAGCCCCAGCATTTT. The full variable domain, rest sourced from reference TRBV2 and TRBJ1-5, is EPEVTQTPSHQVTQMGQEVILRCVPISNHLYFYWYRQILGQKVEFLVSFYNNEISEKSEIFDDQFSVERPDGSNFTLKIRSTKLEDSAMYFCASSRDKLNQPQHFGDGTRLSIL.

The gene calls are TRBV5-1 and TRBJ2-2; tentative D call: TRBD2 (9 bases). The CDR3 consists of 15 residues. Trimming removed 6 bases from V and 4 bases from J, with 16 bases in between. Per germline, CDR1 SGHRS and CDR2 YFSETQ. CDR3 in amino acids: CASKLAGTGTGELFF. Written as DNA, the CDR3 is TGCGCCAGCAAGCTAGCGGGGACAGGCACCGGGGAGCTGTTTTTT.

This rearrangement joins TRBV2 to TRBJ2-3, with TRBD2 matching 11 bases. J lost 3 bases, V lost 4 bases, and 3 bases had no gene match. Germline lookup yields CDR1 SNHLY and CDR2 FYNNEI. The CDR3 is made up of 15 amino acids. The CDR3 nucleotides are TGTGCCAGCAGTGTAACTAGCGGGGGAACAGATACGCAGTATTTT. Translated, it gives CASSVTSGGTDTQYF.

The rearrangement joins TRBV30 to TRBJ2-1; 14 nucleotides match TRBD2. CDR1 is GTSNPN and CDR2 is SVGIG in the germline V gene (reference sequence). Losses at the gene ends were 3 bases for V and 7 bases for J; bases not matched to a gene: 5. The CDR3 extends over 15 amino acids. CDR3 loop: CAWSARLAGGNEQFF. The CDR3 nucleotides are TGTGCCTGGAGCGCTCGACTAGCGGGAGGGAATGAGCAGTTCTTC.

In DNA, the CDR3 is TGTGCCAGCAGTGACTGGGGGGGGGTTACTGAAGCTTTCTTT. Translating it yields CASSDWGGVTEAFF. V usage is TRBV25-1 and J usage is TRBJ1-1, with TRBD1 as a possible D gene (5 bases). The germline V and J ends were trimmed by 3 bases and 5 bases, with 13 bases remaining between them. Germline V gene data show CDR1 as MGHDK and CDR2 as SYGVNS. The CDR3 spans 14 residues.

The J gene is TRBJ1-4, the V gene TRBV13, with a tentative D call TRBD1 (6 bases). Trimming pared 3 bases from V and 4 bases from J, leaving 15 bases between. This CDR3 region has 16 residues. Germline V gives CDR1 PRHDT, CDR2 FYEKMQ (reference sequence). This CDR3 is CASSFGGQPVNEKLFF. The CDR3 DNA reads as TGTGCCAGCAGCTTTGGAGGACAGCCTGTTAATGAAAAACTGTTTTTT.

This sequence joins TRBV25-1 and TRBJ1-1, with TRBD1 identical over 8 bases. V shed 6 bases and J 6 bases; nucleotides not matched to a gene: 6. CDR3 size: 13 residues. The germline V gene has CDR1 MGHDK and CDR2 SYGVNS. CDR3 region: CASRAQGAPEAFF. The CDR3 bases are TGTGCCAGCAGGGCCCAGGGGGCGCCTGAAGCTTTCTTT.

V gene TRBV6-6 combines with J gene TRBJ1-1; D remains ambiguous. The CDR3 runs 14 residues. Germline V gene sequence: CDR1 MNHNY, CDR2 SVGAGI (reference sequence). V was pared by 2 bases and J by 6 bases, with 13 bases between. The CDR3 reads CASSYLTAGAEAFF. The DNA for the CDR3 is TGTGCCAGCAGTTACCTCACGGCGGGAGCTGAAGCTTTCTTT.

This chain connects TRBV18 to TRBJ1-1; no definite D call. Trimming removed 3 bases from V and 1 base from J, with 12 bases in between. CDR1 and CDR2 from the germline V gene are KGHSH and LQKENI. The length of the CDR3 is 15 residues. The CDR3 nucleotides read TGTGCCAGCTCACCTTCGGTGGAGGCGAACACTGAAGCTTTCTTT. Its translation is CASSPSVEANTEAFF.